These T cell receptor beta chains were read from a single sample in a study of blood T cell repertoires in COVID-19. Sequencing used immunoSEQ multiplex PCR; TCRdb keeps in-frame clones, though not all of them. This sample has over 250,000 clones, with 89% found just once. Sequenced input: PBMCs or T cells enriched from blood (not recorded which). Every receptor here comes from an older woman who had recovered from COVID-19. Each CDR3 is given with its conserved first and last residue. The order of the fields is CDR3 protein, CDR3 DNA, clone size, V gene, J gene, D gene. A D gene is named only where the DNA matches it firmly. A row's size may be missing; if present it is once, few, many or a size class.

CASSLATGLGNTIYF	TGTGCCAGCAGTTTGGCTACAGGGTTAGGAAACACCATATATTTT	once	TRBV28	TRBJ1-3	NA
CASSVTGGTYGYTF	TGTGCCAGCAGCGTCACAGGGGGCACATATGGCTACACCTTC	NA	TRBV3-1/TRBV3-2	TRBJ1-2	TRBD1
CASSKGAVSTDTQYF	TGTGCCAGCAGCAAGGGGGCGGTGAGCACAGATACGCAGTATTTT	once	TRBV7-3	TRBJ2-3	TRBD1
CASSSTGTRGTDTQYF	TGCGCCAGCAGCTCGACCGGGACAAGAGGCACAGATACGCAGTATTTT	NA	TRBV5-1	TRBJ2-3	NA
CASSLDGQGAYEQYF	TGCGCCAGCAGCTTAGACGGACAGGGGGCTTACGAGCAGTACTTC	NA	TRBV5-1	TRBJ2-7	TRBD1
CASNYRGQTDTQYF	TGTGCCAGCAACTACAGGGGGCAAACAGATACGCAGTATTTT	NA	TRBV9	TRBJ2-3	TRBD1
CASSHNTDTEAFF	TGTGCCAGCAGCCACAACACCGACACTGAAGCTTTCTTT	NA	TRBV11-2	TRBJ1-1	NA
CASSQGPGGLAGITNYEQYF	TGTGCCAGCAGCCAAGGACCCGGGGGGCTAGCGGGGATTACCAACTACGAGCAGTACTTC	NA	TRBV4-2	TRBJ2-7	TRBD2
CACRSGQLEAFF	TGTGCCTGCCGGTCGGGACAGCTTGAAGCTTTCTTT	NA	TRBV30	TRBJ1-1	TRBD1
CASSLSRANSGNTIYF	TGCGCCAGCAGCTTGTCCAGGGCTAACTCTGGAAACACCATATATTTT	NA	TRBV5-1	TRBJ1-3	NA
CAWSVTGGYYGYTF	TGTGCCTGGAGTGTAACAGGGGGCTACTATGGCTACACCTTC	NA	TRBV30	TRBJ1-2	TRBD1
CASSVDGAGLITGELFF	TGTGCCAGCAGCGTAGACGGAGCGGGCCTGATCACCGGGGAGCTGTTTTTT	NA	TRBV9	TRBJ2-2	NA
CASAGSGGSNTEAFF	TGCGCCAGCGCAGGATCAGGGGGCTCGAACACTGAAGCTTTCTTT	NA	TRBV5-1	TRBJ1-1	TRBD1
CASNLAGGGSHEQFF	TGTGCCAGCAACCTAGCGGGAGGGGGGAGTCATGAGCAGTTCTTC	NA	TRBV2	TRBJ2-1	TRBD2
CASSPYRGQGETQYF	TGTGCCAGCAGCCCATACAGGGGGCAAGGGGAGACCCAGTACTTC	NA	TRBV28	TRBJ2-5	TRBD1
CASSIPYGYTF	TGTGCCAGTAGTATACCTTATGGCTACACCTTC	NA	TRBV19	TRBJ1-2	NA
CASRPGTTGETQYF	TGCGCCAGCAGGCCCGGGACTACCGGGGAGACCCAGTACTTC	few	TRBV5-1	TRBJ2-5	TRBD2
CSASDWARAAKNIQYF	TGCAGTGCTAGTGACTGGGCACGAGCCGCCAAAAACATTCAGTACTTC	NA	TRBV20-1	TRBJ2-4	NA
CASRGTGISYEQYF	TGTGCCAGTAGGGGGACAGGGATCTCCTACGAGCAGTACTTC	NA	TRBV19	TRBJ2-7	TRBD1
CASSMYGRGTYNEQFF	TGTGCCAGTAGTATGTATGGCAGGGGAACATACAATGAGCAGTTCTTC	NA	TRBV19	TRBJ2-1	NA
CASSKRGGSTDTQYF	TGTGCCAGCAGTAAGCGGGGGGGGTCCACAGATACGCAGTATTTT	once	TRBV7-2	TRBJ2-3	TRBD2
CASSLVAGDEQFF	TGTGCCAGCAGCTTAGTCGCGGGAGATGAGCAGTTCTTC	NA	TRBV7-2	TRBJ2-1	TRBD2
CASSPRLEVGELFF	TGTGCCAGCAGCCCCCGTCTAGAGGTCGGGGAGCTGTTTTTT	once	TRBV9	TRBJ2-2	NA
CASRDSSYNEQFF	TGCGCCAGCAGGGACAGCTCCTACAATGAGCAGTTCTTC	NA	TRBV5-1	TRBJ2-1	NA
CASRAAESSGNTIYF	TGTGCCAGTAGGGCGGCGGAGAGCTCTGGAAACACCATATATTTT	once	TRBV19	TRBJ1-3	NA
CASRSSSGVNTGELFF	TGTGCCAGTAGGAGTTCCTCAGGGGTGAACACCGGGGAGCTGTTTTTT	once	TRBV19	TRBJ2-2	NA
CSAGQYNEQFF	TGCAGCGCCGGACAGTACAATGAGCAGTTCTTC	NA	TRBV29-1	TRBJ2-1	NA
CASSLSSGTSFETQYF	TGTGCCAGCAGCTTATCGTCCGGGACTAGCTTTGAGACCCAGTACTTC	NA	TRBV7-9	TRBJ2-5	TRBD2
CASSEPNRGRANQPQHF	TGTGCCAGCAGTGAACCTAACAGGGGACGAGCGAATCAGCCCCAGCATTTT	NA	TRBV2	TRBJ1-5	TRBD1
CASNQGLQSSPLHF	TGTGCCAGCAACCAGGGACTTCAAAGTTCACCCCTCCACTTT	once	TRBV28	TRBJ1-6	NA
CASSLMTGGDNEKLFF	TGCGCCAGCAGCTTGATGACCGGCGGGGATAATGAAAAACTGTTTTTT	once	TRBV5-1	TRBJ1-4	NA
CASSLSSQGGEKLFF	TGTGCCAGCAGTTTATCGAGCCAGGGTGGTGAAAAACTGTTTTTT	few	TRBV27	TRBJ1-4	NA
CASSYSMSTYGYTF	TGTGCCAGCAGTTACTCGATGAGCACTTATGGCTACACCTTC	few	TRBV6-5	TRBJ1-2	NA
CASRPPAARGGYTF	TGTGCCAGCAGACCTCCTGCGGCCAGGGGCGGCTACACCTTC	NA	TRBV27	TRBJ1-2	NA
CASSPTTDNTEAFF	TGTGCCAGCAGCCCCACGACAGACAACACTGAAGCTTTCTTT	once	TRBV7-9	TRBJ1-1	NA
CASSRDREPTGGYTF	TGTGCCAGCAGCCGCGACAGGGAGCCGACCGGTGGCTACACCTTC	few	TRBV6-5	TRBJ1-2	TRBD1
CASSQVVAAFSGNTIYF	TGTGCCAGCAGCCAAGTTGTCGCGGCGTTCTCTGGAAACACCATATATTTT	NA	TRBV3-1/TRBV3-2	TRBJ1-3	NA
CASSLSLAGAHEQYF	TGTGCCAGCAGTTTATCTCTAGCGGGAGCCCACGAGCAGTACTTC	NA	TRBV28	TRBJ2-7	TRBD2
CASSVTYEQYF	TGTGCCAGCAGTGTAACCTACGAGCAGTACTTC	NA	TRBV2	TRBJ2-7	NA
CATSSGRSGQLKIHEQYF	TGTGCCACCAGCAGTGGTCGATCGGGACAGCTAAAAATCCACGAGCAGTACTTC	NA	TRBV15	TRBJ2-7	TRBD1
CATSVGTSNQPQHF	TGTGCCACCAGTGTGGGCACTAGCAATCAGCCCCAGCATTTT	NA	TRBV24-1	TRBJ1-5	NA
CASSEGEAPLHF	TGTGCCAGCAGCGAGGGTGAGGCTCCCCTCCACTTT	NA	TRBV5-5	TRBJ1-6	NA
CASSTGQGGEQYF	TGTGCCAGTAGTACAGGACAGGGGGGCGAGCAGTACTTC	NA	TRBV19	TRBJ2-7	TRBD1
CASSRGQGNYGYTF	TGTGCCAGCAGCCGAGGACAGGGTAACTATGGCTACACCTTC	NA	TRBV28	TRBJ1-2	TRBD1
CSVRDSNSPLHF	TGCAGCGTCCGGGACAGTAATTCACCCCTCCACTTT	NA	TRBV29-1	TRBJ1-6	TRBD1
CAISDSDRGYQPQHF	TGTGCCATCAGTGACTCGGACAGGGGGTATCAGCCCCAGCATTTT	NA	TRBV10-3	TRBJ1-5	TRBD1
CATRQGAAEDTQYF	TGTGCCACCAGACAGGGGGCCGCGGAGGATACGCAGTATTTT	NA	TRBV10-3	TRBJ2-3	TRBD1
CASSRGQRDSPLHF	TGTGCCAGCAGCCGCGGACAGCGCGATTCACCCCTCCACTTT	once	TRBV7-8	TRBJ1-6	NA
CASSLGRITYEQYF	TGTGCCAGCAGCTTAGGGAGGATAACCTACGAGCAGTACTTC	once	TRBV7-2	TRBJ2-7	NA
CASSIRRGRDYGYTF	TGTGCCAGTAGTATTCGCAGGGGGCGGGACTATGGCTACACCTTC	NA	TRBV19	TRBJ1-2	TRBD1